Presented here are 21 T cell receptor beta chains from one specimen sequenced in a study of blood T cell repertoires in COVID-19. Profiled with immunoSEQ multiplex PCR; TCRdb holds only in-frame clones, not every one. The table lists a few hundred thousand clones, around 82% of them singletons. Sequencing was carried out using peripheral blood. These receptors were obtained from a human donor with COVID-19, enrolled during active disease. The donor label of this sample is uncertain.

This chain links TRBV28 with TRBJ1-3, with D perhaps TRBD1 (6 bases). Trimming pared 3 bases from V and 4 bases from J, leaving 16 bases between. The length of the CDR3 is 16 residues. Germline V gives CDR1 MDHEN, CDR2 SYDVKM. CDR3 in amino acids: CASSFIGQGIGNTIYF. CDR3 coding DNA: TGTGCCAGCAGTTTTATAGGGCAGGGGATCGGAAACACCATATATTTT.

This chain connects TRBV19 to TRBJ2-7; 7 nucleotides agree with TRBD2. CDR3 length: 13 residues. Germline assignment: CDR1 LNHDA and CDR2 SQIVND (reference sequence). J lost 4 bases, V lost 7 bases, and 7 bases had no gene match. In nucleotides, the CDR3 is TGTGCCAGTAAGGGGAGGGGTGTATACGAGCAGTACTTC. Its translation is CASKGRGVYEQYF.

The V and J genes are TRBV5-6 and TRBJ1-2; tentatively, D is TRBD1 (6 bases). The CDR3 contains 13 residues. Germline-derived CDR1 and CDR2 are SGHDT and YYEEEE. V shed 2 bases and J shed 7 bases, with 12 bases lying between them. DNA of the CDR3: TGTGCCAGCAGCTTTACGGGGGGCGCTGGCTACACCTTC. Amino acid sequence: CASSFTGGAGYTF.

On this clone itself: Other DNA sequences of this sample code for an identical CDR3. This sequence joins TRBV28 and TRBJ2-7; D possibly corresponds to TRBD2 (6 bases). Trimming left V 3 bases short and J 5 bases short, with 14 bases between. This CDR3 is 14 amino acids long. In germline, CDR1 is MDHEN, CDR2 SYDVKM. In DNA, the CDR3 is TGTGCCAGCAGTTTTCCGGGACGGGGGAACGAGCAGTACTTC. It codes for CASSFPGRGNEQYF.

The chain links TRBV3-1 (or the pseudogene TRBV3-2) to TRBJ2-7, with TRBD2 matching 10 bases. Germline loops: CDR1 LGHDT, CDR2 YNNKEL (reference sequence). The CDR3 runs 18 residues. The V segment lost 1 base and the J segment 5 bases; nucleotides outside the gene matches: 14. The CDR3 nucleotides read TGTGCCAGCAGCCAAGGTAGGCGGCTAGCGGGAGCCGGTAACGAGCAGTACTTC. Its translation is CASSQGRRLAGAGNEQYF.

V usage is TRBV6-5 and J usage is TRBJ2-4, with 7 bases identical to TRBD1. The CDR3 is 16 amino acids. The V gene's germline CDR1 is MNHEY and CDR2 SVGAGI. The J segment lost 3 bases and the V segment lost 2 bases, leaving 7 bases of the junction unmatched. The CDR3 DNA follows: TGTGCCAGCAGTTACCCGACAGGGAACCTCAAAAACATTCAGTACTTC. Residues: CASSYPTGNLKNIQYF.

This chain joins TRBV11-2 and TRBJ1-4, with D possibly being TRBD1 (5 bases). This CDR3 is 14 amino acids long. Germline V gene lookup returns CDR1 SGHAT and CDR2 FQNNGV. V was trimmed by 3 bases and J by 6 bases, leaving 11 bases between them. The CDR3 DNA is TGTGCCAGCAGCTTTCGACAGCAGGATGAAAAACTGTTTTTT. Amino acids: CASSFRQQDEKLFF.

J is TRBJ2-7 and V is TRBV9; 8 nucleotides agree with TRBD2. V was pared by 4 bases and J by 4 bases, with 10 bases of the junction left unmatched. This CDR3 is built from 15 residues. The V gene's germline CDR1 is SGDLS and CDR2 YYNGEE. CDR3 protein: CASSPGGAQGYEQYF. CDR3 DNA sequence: TGTGCCAGCAGCCCGGGGGGGGCGCAGGGGTACGAGCAGTACTTC.

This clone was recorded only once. In DNA, the CDR3 is TGTGCCAGCAGCGTCCGGACAGGGGGCGACGAGCAGTACTTC. Translation gives CASSVRTGGDEQYF. The J gene is TRBJ2-7, the V gene TRBV9; 11 nucleotides agree with TRBD1. This CDR3 spans 14 amino acids. CDR1 is SGDLS and CDR2 is YYNGEE in the germline V gene. V trimming: 2 bases; J trimming: 5 bases; junction bases outside the gene matches: 3. Full variable domain (outside the CDR3, taken from reference TRBV9 and TRBJ2-7): DSGVTQTPKHLITATGQRVTLRCSPRSGDLSVYWYQQSLDQGLQFLIQYYNGEERAKGNILERFSAQQFPDLHSELNLSSLELGDSALYFCASSVRTGGDEQYFGPGTRLTVT.

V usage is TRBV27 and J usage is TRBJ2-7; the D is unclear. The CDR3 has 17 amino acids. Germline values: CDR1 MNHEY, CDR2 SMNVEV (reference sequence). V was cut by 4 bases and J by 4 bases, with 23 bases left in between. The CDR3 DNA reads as TGTGCCAGCAGTTATCCCCCCTTCCCCCCAGGTCCGTACGAGCAGTACTTC. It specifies CASSYPPFPPGPYEQYF.

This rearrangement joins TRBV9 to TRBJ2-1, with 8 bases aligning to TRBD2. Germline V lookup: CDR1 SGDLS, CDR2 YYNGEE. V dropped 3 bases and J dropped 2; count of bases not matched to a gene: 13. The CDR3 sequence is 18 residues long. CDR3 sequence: CASSAKSGGGRAYNEQFF. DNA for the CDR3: TGTGCCAGCAGCGCGAAAAGCGGGGGCGGGAGAGCCTACAATGAGCAGTTCTTC.

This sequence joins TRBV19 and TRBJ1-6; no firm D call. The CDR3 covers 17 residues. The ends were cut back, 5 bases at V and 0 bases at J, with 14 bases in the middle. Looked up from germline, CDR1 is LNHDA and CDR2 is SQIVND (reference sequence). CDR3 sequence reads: CASSVLLRSSYNSPLHF. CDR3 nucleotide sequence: TGTGCCAGTAGTGTACTACTAAGGAGCTCCTATAATTCACCCCTCCACTTT.

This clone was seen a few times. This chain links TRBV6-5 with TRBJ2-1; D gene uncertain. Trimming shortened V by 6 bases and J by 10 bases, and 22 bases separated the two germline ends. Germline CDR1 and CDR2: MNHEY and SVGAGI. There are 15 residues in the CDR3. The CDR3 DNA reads TGTGCCAGCAGGATAGCCCCAGCGCCAAATGGGGAGCAGTTCTTC. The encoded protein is CASRIAPAPNGEQFF.

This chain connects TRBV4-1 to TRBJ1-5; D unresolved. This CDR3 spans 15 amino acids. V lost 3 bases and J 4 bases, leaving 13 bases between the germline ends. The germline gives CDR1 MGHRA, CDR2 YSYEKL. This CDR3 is CASSHNGLRNQPQHF. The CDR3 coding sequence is TGCGCCAGCAGCCATAATGGACTCAGAAATCAGCCCCAGCATTTT.

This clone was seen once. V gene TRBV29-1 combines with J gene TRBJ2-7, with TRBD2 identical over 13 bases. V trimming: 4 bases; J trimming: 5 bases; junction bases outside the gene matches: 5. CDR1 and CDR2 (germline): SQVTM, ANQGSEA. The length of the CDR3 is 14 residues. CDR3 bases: TGCAGCGTTGCACTAGCGGGAGGGCCCCACGAGCAGTACTTC. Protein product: CSVALAGGPHEQYF.

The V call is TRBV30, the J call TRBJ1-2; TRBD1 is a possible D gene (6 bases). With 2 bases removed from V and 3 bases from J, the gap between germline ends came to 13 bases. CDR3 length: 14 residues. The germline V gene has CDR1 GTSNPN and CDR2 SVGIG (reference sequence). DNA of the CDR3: TGTGCCTGGAGTTTCGGGGGGCGGGACTATGGCTACACCTTC. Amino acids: CAWSFGGRDYGYTF.

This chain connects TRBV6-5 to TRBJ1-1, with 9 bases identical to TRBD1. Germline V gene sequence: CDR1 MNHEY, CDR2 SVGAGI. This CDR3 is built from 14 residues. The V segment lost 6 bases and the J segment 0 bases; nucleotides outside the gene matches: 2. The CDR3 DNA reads TGTGCCAGCAGACAGGGGGCTATGAACACTGAAGCTTTCTTT. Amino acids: CASRQGAMNTEAFF.

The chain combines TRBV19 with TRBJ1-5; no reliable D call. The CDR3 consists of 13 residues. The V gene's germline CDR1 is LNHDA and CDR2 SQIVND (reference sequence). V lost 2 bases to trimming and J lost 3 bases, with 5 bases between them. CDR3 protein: CASSIQNNQPQHF. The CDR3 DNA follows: TGTGCCAGTAGTATACAGAACAATCAGCCCCAGCATTTT.

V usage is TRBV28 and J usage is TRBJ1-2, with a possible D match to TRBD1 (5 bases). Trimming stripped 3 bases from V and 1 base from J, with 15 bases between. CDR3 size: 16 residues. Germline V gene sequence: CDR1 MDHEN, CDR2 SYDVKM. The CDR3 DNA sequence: TGTGCCAGCAGTTTGACGGGGGTAAACCTTAACTATGGCTACACCTTC. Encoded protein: CASSLTGVNLNYGYTF.

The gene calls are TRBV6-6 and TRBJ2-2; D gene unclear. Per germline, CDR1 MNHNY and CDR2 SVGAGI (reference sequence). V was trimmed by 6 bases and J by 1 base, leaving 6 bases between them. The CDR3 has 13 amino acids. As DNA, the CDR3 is TGTGCCAGCAGCGACTGGAACACCGGGGAGCTGTTTTTT. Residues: CASSDWNTGELFF.

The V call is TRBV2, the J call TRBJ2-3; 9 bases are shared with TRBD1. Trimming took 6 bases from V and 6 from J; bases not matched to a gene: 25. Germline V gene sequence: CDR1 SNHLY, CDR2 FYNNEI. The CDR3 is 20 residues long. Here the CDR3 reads CASRTLRDRVPRRLRDTQYF. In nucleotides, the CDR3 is TGTGCCAGCAGGACCCTCCGGGACAGGGTTCCGAGGCGGCTCCGGGATACGCAGTATTTT.